What follows is one TCR beta chain and its context. Its antigen is as yet unknown. The source of the sample is a study of T cell responses to AZD1222 COVID-19 vaccine. Findings of the study overall: Within unmutated variant regions lay the reported targets of nearly half of spike-specific TCRs.

Produced via immunoSEQ multiplex PCR; TCRdb's table is partial and in-frame only. In the table there are about 96,000 clones, under 90% of which are singletons. Sequenced material: peripheral blood, taken on day 0 of AZD1222 vaccination. The sequence was collected from an adult in good health.

CDR3 sequence (DNA): TGTGCCAGCAGCCCCGCTGGGGAGACCGATGAGCAGTTCTTC. Its translation: CASSPAGETDEQFF. The chain couples TRBV7-9 to TRBJ2-1, with D perhaps matching TRBD2 (5 bases). Trimming took 5 bases from V and 8 from J, leaving 16 bases between them. CDR1 is SEHNR, CDR2 FQNEAQ, per germline (reference sequence). The CDR3 runs 14 residues.